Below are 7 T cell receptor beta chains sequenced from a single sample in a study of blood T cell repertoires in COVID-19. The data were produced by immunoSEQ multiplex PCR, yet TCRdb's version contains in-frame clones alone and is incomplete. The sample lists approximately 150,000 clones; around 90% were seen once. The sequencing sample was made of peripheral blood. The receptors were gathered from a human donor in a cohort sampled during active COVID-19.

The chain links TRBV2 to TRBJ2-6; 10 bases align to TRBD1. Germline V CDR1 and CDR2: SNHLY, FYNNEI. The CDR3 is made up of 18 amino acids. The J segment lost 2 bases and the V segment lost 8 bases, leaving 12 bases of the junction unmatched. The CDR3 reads CASRRQGARVPGANVLTF. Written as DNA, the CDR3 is TGTGCCAGCCGGAGACAGGGGGCGCGTGTCCCTGGGGCCAACGTCCTGACTTTC.

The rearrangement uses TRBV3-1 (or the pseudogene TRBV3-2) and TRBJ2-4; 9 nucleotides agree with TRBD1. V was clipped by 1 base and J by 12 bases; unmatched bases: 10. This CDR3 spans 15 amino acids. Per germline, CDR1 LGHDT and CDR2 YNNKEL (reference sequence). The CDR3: CASSQGSFDRGNQYF. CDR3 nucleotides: TGTGCCAGCAGCCAAGGATCCTTCGACAGGGGGAATCAGTACTTC.

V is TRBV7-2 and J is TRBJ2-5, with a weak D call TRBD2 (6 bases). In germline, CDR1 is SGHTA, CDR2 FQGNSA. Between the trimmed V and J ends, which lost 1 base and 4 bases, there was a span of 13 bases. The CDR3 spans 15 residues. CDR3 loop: CASSLVTSNRETQYF. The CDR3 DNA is TGTGCCAGCAGCTTAGTTACTAGCAATCGAGAGACCCAGTACTTC.

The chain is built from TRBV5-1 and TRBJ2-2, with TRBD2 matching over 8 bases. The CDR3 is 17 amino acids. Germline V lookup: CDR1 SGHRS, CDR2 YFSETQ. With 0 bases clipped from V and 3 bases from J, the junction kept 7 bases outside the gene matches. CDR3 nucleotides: TGCGCCAGCAGCTTGGGGCCGGTTAGCGGGGACACCGGGGAGCTGTTTTTT. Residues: CASSLGPVSGDTGELFF.

The CDR3 spells CASSGQGTSTGELFF. The CDR3 bases are TGTGCCAGCAGCGGACAGGGTACGAGCACCGGGGAGCTGTTTTTT. This rearrangement joins TRBV2 to TRBJ2-2; 8 nucleotides line up with TRBD1. The CDR3 loop spans 15 amino acids. CDR1 is SNHLY, CDR2 FYNNEI, per germline. Trimming removed 6 bases from V and 4 bases from J; junction bases left unmatched: 7.

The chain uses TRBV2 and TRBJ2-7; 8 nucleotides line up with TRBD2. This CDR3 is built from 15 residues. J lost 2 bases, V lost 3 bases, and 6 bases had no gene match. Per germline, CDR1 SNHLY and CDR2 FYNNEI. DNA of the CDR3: TGTGCCAGCAGTGACCCTGGACTAGCTACCTACGAGCAGTACTTC. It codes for CASSDPGLATYEQYF.

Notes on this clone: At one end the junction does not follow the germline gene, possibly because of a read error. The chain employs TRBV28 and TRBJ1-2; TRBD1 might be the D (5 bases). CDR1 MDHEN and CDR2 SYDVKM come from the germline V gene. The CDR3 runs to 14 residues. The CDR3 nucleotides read TGTGCCAGCAGTGTATGGGACCGCCGGGAGGGCTACACCTTC. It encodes CASSVWDRREGYTF.